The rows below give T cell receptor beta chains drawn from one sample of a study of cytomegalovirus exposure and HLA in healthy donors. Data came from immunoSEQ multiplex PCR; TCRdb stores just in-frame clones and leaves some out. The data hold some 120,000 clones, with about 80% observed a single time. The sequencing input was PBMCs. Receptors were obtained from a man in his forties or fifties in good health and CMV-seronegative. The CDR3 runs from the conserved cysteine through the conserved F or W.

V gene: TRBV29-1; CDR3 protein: CSVSFNTEAFF
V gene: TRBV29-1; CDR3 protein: CSVLSGAGPGYEQYF
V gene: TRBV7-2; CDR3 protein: CASSPLGDTQYF
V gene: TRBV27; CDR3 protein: CASSPAGKDQPQHF
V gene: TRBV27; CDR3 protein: CASSLSPGMNSPLHF
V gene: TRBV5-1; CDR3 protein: CASSEGQGTNEKLFF
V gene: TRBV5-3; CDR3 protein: CARRDGQGGYGYTF
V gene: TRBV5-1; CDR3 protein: CASSLGGVDYNEQFF
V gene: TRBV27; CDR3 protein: CASRGDSGYTEAFF
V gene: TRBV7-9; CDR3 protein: CASSFEALDGYTF
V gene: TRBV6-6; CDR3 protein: CASSSTTGYQPQHF
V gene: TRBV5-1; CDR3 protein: CASSVRRGETQYF
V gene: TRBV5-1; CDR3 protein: CASSPRGQSASSPLHF
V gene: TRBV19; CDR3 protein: CASSMGLARRQQYF
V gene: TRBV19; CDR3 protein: CASSISGQGDYEQYF
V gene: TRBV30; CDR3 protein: CAWSGGLAGGTEQFF
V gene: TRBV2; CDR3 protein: CASSASQVSNQPQHF
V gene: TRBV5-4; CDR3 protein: CASSSRLAGGPDTQYF
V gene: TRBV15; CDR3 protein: CATSRDREWYGYTF
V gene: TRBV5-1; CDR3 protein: CASSLLGGSGANVLTF
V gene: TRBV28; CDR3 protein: CASSFLPQGFETQYF
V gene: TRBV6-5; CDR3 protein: CASSYVAGADTQYF
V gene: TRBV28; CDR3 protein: CASSRGSGGSYEQYF
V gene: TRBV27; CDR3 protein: CASSRDRMPGEQYF
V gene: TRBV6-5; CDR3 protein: CASTRTGRTEAFF
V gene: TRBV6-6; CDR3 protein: CASSDSGGRETQYF
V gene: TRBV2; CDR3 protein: CASRSGTGASYEQYF
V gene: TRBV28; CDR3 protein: CASSLWGRGVYNEQFF
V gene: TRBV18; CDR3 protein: CASSPSSNRGETQYF
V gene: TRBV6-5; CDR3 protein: CASSQMGGADYGYTF
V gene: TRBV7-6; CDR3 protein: CASSLNRGWETQYF
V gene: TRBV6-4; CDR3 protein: CASRDAGGDGYTF
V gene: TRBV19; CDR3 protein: CASSISAGGTDTQYF
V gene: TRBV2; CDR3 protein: CASSPYNYGYTF
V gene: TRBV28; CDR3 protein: CASSFSGGAETQYF
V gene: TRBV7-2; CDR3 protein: CASRGTGGASAFF
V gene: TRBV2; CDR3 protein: CASSEGLGSNQPQHF
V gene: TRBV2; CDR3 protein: CASTAGTSGIETQYF
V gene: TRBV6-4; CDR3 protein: CASSTDSNQPQHF
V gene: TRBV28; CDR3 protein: CASTGLAGYNEQFF
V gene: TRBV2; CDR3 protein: CASTRSSASGNWTF
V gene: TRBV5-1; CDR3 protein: CASSLPGIAGANVLTF
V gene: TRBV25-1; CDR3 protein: CASSEKGLQQYF
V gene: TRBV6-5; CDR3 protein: CASSYARAGYNEQFF
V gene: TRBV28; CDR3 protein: CASSFSGRAEDEQFF
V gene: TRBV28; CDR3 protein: CASRELDSPLHF
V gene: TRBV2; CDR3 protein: CASSDGGTGEQYF
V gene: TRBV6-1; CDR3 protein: CASSQAGDSYEQYF
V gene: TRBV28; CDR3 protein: CASSPGDRDRGTQYF
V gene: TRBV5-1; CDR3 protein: CASSLSRGTEAFF
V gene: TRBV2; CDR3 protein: CASSRTSTNTGELFF
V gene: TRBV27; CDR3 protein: CASSLFGARQDTQYF
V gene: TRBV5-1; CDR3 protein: CASSFRGGAGDTQYF
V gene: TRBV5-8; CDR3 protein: CASSFTGPGNTIYF
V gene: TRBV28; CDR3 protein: CASRRTVNSPLHF
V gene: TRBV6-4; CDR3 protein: CASNRDRCNQPQHF
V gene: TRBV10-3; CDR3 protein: CAISQTGEDTGELFF
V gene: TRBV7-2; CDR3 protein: CASSSGTGINEQYF